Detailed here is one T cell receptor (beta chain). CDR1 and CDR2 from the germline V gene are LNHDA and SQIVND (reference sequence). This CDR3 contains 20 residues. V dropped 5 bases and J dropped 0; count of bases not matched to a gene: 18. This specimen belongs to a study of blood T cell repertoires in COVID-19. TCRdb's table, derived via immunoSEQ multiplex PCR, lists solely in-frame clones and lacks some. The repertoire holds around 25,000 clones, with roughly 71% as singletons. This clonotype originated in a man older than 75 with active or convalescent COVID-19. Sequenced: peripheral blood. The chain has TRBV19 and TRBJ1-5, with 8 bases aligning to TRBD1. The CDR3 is CASSLNGQGVHEDSNQPQHF. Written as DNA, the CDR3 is TGTGCCAGTAGTCTAAACGGACAGGGAGTTCACGAAGATAGCAATCAGCCCCAGCATTTT.